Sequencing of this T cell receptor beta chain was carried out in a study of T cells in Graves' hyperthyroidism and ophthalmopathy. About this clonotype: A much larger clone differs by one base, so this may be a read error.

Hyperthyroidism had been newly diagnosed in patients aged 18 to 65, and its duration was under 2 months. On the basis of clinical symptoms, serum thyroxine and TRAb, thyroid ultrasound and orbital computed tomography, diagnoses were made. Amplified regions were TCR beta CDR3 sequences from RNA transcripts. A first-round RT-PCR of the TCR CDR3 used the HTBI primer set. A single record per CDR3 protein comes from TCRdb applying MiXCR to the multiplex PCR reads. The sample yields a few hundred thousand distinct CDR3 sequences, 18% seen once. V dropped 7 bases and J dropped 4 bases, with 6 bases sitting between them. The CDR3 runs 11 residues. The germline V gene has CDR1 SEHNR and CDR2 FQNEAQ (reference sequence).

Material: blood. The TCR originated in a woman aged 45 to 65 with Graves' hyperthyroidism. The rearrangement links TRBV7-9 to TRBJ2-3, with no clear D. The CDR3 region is CASTRADTQYF. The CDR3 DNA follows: TGTGCCAGCACCCGGGCAGATACGCAGTATTTT. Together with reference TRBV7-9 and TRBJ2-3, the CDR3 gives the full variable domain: DTGVSQNPRHKITKRGQNVTFRCDPISEHNRLYWYRQTLGQGPEFLTYFQNEAQLEKSRLLSDRFSAERPKGSFSTLEIQRTEQGDSAMYLCASTRADTQYFGPGTRLTVL.